The rows below give T cell receptor beta chains drawn from one sample of a study of cytomegalovirus exposure and HLA in healthy donors. Measured with immunoSEQ multiplex PCR; TCRdb has only the in-frame clones, and not every one. The repertoire has about 65,000 clones, around 73% of them found once; the top ten carry less than 3.5%. The sample comprised PBMCs. The receptors were sampled from a girl aged 10-17 years in good health and CMV-seropositive. CDR3s include the opening cysteine and the closing phenylalanine or tryptophan. The D gene is left open where the match is weak. Expanded clones are given a class, and other clones once, few, many or no size at all.

D gene	clone size	V gene	J gene	CDR3 DNA	CDR3 protein
TRBD1	once	TRBV19	TRBJ1-2	TGTGCCAGTAGGAGACAGGGAGGAAACTATGGCTACACCTTC	CASRRQGGNYGYTF
TRBD1	few	TRBV6-1	TRBJ1-2	TGTGCCAGCAGGGTGGGACAGGACTATGGCTACACCTTC	CASRVGQDYGYTF
NA	NA	TRBV19	TRBJ1-1	TGTGCCAGTACCCCCCTCAGGGAGAACACTGAAGCTTTCTTT	CASTPLRENTEAFF
TRBD2	NA	TRBV30	TRBJ2-3	TGTGCCTGGAGTGTGCGCCTAGCGGGCGGAGGATTCCAGTATTTT	CAWSVRLAGGGFQYF
NA	NA	TRBV5-1	TRBJ2-1	TGCGCCAGCAGCTCGGACAGTAACAATGAGCAGTTCTTC	CASSSDSNNEQFF
NA	NA	TRBV5-6	TRBJ1-6	TGTGCCAGCAGCTTGGAGCGGGGAGATTCACCCCTCCACTTT	CASSLERGDSPLHF
NA	few	TRBV4-2	TRBJ1-1	TGTGCCAGCAGCCTTCAGACGGGAGACGGGCCCAACACTGAAGCTTTCTTT	CASSLQTGDGPNTEAFF
NA	NA	TRBV5-6	TRBJ1-1	TGTGCCAGCAGCCGTTCGTCGCGGGGGAGGGACACTGAAGCTTTCTTT	CASSRSSRGRDTEAFF
NA	NA	TRBV21-1	TRBJ2-2	TGTGCCAGCGGTGGGGGCCCCCTCACCGGGGAGCTGTTTTTT	CASGGGPLTGELFF
NA	NA	TRBV5-1	TRBJ2-1	TGCGCCAGCCGGACGGGGATAGGGAATGAGCAGTTCTTC	CASRTGIGNEQFF